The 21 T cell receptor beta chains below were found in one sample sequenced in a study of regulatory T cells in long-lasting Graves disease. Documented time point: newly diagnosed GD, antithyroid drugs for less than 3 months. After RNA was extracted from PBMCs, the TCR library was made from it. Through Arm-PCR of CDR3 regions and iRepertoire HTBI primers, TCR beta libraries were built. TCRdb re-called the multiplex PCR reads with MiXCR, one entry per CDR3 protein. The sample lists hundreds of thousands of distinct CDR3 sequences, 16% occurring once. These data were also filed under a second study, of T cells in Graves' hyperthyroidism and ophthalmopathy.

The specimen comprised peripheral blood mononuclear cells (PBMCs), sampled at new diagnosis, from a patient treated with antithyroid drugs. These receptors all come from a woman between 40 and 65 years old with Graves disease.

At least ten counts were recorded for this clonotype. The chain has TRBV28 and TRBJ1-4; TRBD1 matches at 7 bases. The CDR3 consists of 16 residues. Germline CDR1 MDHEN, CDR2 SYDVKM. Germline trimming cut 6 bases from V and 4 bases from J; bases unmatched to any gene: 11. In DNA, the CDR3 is TGTGCCAGCAGGACCGACAGGGCGCGCTTTAATGAAAAACTGTTTTTT. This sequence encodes CASRTDRARFNEKLFF. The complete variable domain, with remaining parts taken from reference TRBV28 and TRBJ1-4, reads DVKVTQSSRYLVKRTGEKVFLECVQDMDHENMFWYRQDPGLGLRLIYFSYDVKMKEKGDIPEGYSVSREKKERFSLILESASTNQTSMYLCASRTDRARFNEKLFFGSGTQLSVL.

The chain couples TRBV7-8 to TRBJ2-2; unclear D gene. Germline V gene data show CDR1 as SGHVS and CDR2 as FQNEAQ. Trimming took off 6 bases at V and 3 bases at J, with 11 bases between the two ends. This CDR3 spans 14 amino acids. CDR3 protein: CASRFTIYTGELFF. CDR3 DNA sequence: TGTGCCAGCAGGTTTACTATATACACCGGGGAGCTGTTTTTT.

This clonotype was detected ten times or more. DNA for the CDR3: TGTGCCAGCAGCCAAGCAGAGCGGAGGGAAGCTTTCTTT. Its protein is CASSQAERREAFF. V usage is TRBV3-1 and J usage is TRBJ1-1; D call uncertain. The CDR3 sequence is 13 residues long. V lost 1 base and J lost 8, with 11 bases in between. CDR1 LGHDT and CDR2 YNNKEL come from the germline V gene (reference sequence).

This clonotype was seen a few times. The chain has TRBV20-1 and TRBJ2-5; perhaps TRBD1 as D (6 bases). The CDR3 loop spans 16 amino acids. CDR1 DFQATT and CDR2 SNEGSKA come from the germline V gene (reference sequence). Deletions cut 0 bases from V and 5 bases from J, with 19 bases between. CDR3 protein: CSARDYRQGLLETQYF. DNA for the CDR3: TGCAGTGCTAGAGATTACAGGCAGGGGCTTTTGGAGACCCAGTACTTC.

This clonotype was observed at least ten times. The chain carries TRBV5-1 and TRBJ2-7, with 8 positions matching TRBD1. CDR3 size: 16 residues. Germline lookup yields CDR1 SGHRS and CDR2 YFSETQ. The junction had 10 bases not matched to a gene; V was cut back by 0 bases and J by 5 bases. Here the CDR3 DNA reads TGCGCCAGCAGCTTGGCCGTGGACAGGGTAACCAACGAGCAGTACTTC. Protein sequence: CASSLAVDRVTNEQYF.

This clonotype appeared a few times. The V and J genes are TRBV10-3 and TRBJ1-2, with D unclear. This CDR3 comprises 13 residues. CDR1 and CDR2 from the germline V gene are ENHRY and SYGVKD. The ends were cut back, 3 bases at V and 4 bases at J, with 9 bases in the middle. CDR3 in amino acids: CAISDRTPYGYTF. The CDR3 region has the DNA TGTGCCATCAGTGACCGGACCCCCTATGGCTACACCTTC.

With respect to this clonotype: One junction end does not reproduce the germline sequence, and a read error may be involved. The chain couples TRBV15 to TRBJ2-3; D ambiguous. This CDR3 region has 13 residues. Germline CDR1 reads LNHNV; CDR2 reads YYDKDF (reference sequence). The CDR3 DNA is TGTGCCACCAGCAGGGATCCCACAGATGCGCAGTATTTT. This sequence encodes CATSRDPTDAQYF.

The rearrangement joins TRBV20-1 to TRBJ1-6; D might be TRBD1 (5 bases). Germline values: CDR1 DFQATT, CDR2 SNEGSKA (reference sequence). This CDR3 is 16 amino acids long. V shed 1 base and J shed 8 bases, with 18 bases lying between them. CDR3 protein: CSARVMGVMDDSPLHF. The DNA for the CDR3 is TGCAGTGCTAGAGTTATGGGGGTTATGGATGATTCACCCCTCCACTTT.

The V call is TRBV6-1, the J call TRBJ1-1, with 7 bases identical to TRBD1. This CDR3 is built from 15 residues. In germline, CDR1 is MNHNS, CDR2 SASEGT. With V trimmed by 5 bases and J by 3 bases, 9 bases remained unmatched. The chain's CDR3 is CASSLNTGEDTEAFF. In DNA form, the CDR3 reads TGTGCCAGCAGTCTAAACACAGGGGAGGACACTGAAGCTTTCTTT.

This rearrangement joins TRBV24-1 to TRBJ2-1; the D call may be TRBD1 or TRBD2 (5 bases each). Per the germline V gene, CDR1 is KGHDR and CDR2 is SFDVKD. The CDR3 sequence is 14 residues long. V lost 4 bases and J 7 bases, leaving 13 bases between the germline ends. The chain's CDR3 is CATSESGARNEQFF. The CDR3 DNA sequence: TGTGCCACCAGTGAGTCCGGGGCCCGGAATGAGCAGTTCTTC.

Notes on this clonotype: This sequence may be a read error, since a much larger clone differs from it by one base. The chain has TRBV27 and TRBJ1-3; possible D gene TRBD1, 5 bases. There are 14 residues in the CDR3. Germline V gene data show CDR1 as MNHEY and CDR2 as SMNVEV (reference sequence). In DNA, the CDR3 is TGTGCCAGCAGTTCCCAGGGAACCGGAAACGCCATATATTTT. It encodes CASSSQGTGNAIYF.

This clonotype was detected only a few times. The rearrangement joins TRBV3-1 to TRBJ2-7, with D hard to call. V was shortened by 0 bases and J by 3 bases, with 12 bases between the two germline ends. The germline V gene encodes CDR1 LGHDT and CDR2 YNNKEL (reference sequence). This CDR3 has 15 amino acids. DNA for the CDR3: TGTGCCAGCAGCCAAGAAGGAAACAGCTTCTACGAGCAGTACTTC. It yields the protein CASSQEGNSFYEQYF.

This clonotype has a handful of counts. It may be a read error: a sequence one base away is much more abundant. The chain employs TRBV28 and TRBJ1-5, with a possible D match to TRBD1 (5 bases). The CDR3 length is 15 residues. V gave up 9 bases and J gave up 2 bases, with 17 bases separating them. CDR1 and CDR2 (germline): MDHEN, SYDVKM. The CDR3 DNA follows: TGTGCCAGAAGCACGCAGGGTGGGGGCAATCAGCCCCAGCATTTT. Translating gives CARSTQGGGNQPQHF. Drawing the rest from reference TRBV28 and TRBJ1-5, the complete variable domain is DVKVTQSSRYLVKRTGEKVFLECVQDMDHENMFWYRQDPGLGLRLIYFSYDVKMKEKGDIPEGYSVSREKKERFSLILESASTNQTSMYLCARSTQGGGNQPQHFGDGTRLSIL.

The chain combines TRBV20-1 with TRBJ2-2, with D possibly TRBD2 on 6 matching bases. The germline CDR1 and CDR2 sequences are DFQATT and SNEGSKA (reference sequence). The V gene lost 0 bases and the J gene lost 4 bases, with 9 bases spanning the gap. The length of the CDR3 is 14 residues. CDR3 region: CSAREGGGTGELFF. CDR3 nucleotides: TGCAGTGCTAGAGAGGGGGGAGGCACCGGGGAGCTGTTTTTT.

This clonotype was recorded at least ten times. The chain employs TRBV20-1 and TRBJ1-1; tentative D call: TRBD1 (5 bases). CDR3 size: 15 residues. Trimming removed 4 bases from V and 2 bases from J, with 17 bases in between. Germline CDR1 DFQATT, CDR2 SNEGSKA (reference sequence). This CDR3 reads CSATPPGPINTEAFF. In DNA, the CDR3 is TGCAGTGCTACCCCACCGGGACCCATAAACACTGAAGCTTTCTTT.

Here the CDR3 reads CASISPSRQANYGYTF. The CDR3, as DNA: TGTGCCAGCATCTCCCCTTCAAGACAGGCTAACTATGGCTACACCTTC. The rearrangement uses TRBV2 and TRBJ1-2; D may be TRBD1 (6 bases). CDR1 is SNHLY and CDR2 is FYNNEI in the germline V gene. Trimming removed 7 bases at V and 0 bases at J, with 18 bases between. The CDR3 is made up of 16 amino acids.

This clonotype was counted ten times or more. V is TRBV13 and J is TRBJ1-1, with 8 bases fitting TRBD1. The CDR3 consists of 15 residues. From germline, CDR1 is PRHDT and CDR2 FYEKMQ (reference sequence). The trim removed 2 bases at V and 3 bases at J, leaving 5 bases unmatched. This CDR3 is CASSLRTGLDTEAFF. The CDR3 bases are TGTGCCAGCAGCTTAAGGACAGGGTTGGACACTGAAGCTTTCTTT.

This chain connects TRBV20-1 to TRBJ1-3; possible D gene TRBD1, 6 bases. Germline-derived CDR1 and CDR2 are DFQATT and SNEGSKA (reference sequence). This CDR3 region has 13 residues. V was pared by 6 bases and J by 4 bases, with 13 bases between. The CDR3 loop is CSAPVTGGNTIYF. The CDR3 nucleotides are TGCAGTGCCCCTGTGACAGGCGGAAACACCATATATTTT.

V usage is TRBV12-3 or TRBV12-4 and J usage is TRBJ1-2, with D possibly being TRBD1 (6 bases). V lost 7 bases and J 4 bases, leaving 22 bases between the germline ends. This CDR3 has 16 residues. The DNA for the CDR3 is TGTGCCAGCACACCCCGTCGGGTCAGGGGAAGCTATGGCTACACCTTC. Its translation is CASTPRRVRGSYGYTF.

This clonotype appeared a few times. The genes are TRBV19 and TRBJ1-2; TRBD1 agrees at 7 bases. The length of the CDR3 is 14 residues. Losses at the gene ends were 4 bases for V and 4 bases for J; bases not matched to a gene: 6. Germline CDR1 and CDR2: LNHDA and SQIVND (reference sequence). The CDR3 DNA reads TGTGCCAGTAGTACAGGGGGGACACCCTATGGCTACACCTTC. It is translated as CASSTGGTPYGYTF.

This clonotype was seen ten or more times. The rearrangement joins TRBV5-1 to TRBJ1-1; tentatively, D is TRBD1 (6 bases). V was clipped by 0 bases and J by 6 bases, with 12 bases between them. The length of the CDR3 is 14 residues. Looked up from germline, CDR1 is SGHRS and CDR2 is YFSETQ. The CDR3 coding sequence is TGCGCCAGCAGCTTGGGGGGGACATGGTCTGAAGCTTTCTTT. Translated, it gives CASSLGGTWSEAFF. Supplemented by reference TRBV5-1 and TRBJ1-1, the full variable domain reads KAGVTQTPRYLIKTRGQQVTLSCSPISGHRSVSWYQQTPGQGLQFLFEYFSETQRNKGNFPGRFSGRQFSNSRSEMNVSTLELGDSALYLCASSLGGTWSEAFFGQGTRLTVV.